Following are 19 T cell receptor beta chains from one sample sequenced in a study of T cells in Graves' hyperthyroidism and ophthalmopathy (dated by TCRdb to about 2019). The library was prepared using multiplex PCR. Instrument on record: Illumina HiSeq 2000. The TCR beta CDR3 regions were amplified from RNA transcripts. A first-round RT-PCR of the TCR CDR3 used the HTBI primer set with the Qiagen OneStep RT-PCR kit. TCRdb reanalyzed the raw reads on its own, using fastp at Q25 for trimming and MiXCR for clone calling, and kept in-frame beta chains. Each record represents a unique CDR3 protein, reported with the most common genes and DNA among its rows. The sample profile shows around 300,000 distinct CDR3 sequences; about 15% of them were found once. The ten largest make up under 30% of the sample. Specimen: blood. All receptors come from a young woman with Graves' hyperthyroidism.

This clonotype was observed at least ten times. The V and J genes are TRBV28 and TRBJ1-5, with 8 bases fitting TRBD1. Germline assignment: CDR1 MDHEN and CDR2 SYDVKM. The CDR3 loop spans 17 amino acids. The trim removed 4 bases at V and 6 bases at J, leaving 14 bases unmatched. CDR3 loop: CASSSGQVGVGTQPQHF. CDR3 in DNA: TGTGCCAGCAGTTCGGGACAGGTTGGGGTGGGGACTCAGCCCCAGCATTTT.

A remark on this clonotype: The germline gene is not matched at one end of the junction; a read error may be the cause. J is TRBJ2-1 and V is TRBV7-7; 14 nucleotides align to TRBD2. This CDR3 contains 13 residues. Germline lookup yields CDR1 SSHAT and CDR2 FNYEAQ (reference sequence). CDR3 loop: CASSPGTSGSEFF. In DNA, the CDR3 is TGTGCTAGCAGCCCCGGGACTAGCGGGAGCGAGTTCTTC.

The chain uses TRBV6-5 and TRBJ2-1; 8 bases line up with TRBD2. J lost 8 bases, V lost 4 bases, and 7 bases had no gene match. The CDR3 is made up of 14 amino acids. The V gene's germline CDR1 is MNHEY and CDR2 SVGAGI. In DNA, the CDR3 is TGTGCCAGCAGTTCCTTAGGCGGGAGGTATGAGCAGTTCTTC. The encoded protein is CASSSLGGRYEQFF.

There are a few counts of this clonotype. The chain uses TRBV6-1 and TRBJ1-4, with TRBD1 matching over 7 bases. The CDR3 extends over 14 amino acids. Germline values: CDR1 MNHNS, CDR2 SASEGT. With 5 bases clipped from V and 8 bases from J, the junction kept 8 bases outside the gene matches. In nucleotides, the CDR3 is TGTGCCAGCAGTCGCGACAGGGTGGGGGAAAAACTGTTTTTT. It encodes CASSRDRVGEKLFF.

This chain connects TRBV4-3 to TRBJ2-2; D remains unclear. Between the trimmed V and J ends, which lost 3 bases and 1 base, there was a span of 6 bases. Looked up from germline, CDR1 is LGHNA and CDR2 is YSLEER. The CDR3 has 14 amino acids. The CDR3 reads CASSQSWNTGELFF. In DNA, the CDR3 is TGCGCCAGCAGCCAGTCCTGGAACACCGGGGAGCTGTTTTTT.

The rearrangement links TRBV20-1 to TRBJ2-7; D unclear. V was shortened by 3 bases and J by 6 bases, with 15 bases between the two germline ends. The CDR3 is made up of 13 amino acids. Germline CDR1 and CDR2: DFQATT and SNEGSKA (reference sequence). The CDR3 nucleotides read TGCAGTGCTAGCACCAAGGCCTTGGGCGAGCAGTACTTC. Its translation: CSASTKALGEQYF.

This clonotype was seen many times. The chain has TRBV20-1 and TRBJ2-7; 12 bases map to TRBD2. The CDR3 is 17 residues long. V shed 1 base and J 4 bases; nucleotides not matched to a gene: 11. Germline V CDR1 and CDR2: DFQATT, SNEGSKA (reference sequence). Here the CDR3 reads CSARAPQTSGSGYEQYF. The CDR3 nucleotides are TGCAGTGCTAGAGCGCCCCAGACTAGCGGGAGTGGGTACGAGCAGTACTTC.

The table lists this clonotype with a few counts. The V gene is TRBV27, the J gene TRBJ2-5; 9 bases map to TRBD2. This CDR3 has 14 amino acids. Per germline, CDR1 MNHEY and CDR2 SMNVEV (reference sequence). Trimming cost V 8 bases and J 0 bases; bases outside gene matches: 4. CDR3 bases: TGTGCCAGCGGCCTAGCGGGGTACCAAGAGACCCAGTACTTC. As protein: CASGLAGYQETQYF.

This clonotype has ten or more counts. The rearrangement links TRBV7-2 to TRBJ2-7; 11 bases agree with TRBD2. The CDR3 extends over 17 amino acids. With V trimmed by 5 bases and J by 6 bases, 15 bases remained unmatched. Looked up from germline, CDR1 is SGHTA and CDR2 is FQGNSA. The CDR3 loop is CASSRRVLAGVVSEQYF. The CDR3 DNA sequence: TGTGCCAGCAGCCGACGTGTACTAGCGGGAGTGGTCTCCGAGCAGTACTTC.

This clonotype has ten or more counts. The CDR3 here is CASRVSGRADTQYF. The CDR3 nucleotides are TGTGCCAGCAGAGTTAGCGGGAGAGCAGATACGCAGTATTTT. V is TRBV28 and J is TRBJ2-3; TRBD2 matches at 9 bases. Trimming cost V 6 bases and J 4 bases; bases outside gene matches: 5. Per germline, CDR1 MDHEN and CDR2 SYDVKM. CDR3 length: 14 amino acids.

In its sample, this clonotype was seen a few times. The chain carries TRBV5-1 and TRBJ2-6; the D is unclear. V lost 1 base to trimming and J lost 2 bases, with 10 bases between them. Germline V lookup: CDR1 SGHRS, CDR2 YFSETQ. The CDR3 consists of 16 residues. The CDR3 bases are TGCGCCAGCAGCTTGAGTTCCGTTACTGGGGCCAACGTCCTGACTTTC. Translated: CASSLSSVTGANVLTF.

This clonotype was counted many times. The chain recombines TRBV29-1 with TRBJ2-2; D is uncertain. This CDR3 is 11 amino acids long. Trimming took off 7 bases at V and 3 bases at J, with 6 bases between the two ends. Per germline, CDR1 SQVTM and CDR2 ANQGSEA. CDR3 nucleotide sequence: TGCAGCGCGGCAGACACCGGGGAGCTGTTTTTT. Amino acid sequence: CSAADTGELFF.

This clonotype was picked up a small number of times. CDR3 region: CASSLDPTNEQFF. The DNA of the CDR3 is TGTGCCAGCAGCTTAGACCCAACCAATGAGCAGTTCTTC. The gene calls are TRBV7-8 and TRBJ2-1; no definite D call. Germline-derived CDR1 and CDR2 are SGHVS and FQNEAQ. The V end lost 1 base, the J end lost 6 bases, and 7 bases lay between the germline ends. The CDR3 runs to 13 residues. Together with reference TRBV7-8 and TRBJ2-1, the CDR3 gives the full variable domain: GAGVSQSPRYKVAKRGQDVALRCDPISGHVSLFWYQQALGQGPEFLTYFQNEAQLDKSGLPSDRFFAERPEGSVSTLKIQRTQQEDSAVYLCASSLDPTNEQFFGPGTRLTVL.

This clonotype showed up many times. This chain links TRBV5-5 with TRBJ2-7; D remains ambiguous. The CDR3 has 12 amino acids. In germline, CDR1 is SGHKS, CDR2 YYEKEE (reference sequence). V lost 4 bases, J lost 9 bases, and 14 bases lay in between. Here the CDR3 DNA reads TGTGCCAGCAGCACGGCCCGGCAAGGGCAGTACTTC. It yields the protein CASSTARQGQYF.

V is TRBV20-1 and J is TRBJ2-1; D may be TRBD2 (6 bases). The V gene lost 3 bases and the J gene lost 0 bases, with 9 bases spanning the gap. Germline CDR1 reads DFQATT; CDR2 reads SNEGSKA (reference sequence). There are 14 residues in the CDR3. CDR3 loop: CSARGTLSYNEQFF. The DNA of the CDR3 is TGCAGTGCTAGGGGGACTCTCTCCTACAATGAGCAGTTCTTC.

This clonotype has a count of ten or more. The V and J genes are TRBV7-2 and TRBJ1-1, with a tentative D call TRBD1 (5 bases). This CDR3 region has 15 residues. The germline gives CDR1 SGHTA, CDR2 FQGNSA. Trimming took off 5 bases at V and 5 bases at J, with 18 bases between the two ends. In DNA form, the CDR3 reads TGTGCCAGCAGCCCGAAATTATGGGGGTGGACTGAAGCTTTCTTT. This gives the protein CASSPKLWGWTEAFF.

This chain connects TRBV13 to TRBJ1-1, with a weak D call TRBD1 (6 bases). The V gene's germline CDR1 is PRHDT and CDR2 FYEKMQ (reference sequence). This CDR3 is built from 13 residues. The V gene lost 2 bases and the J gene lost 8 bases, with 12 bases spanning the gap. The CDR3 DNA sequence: TGTGCCAGCAGCTTACTAATACAGGGAGAAGCTTTCTTT. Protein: CASSLLIQGEAFF.

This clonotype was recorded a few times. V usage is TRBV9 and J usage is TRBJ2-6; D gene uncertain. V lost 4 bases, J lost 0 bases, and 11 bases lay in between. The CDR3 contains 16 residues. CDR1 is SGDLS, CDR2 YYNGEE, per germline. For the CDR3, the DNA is TGTGCCAGCAGCCCAGGTGCGGCCTCTGGGGCCAACGTCCTGACTTTC. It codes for CASSPGAASGANVLTF.

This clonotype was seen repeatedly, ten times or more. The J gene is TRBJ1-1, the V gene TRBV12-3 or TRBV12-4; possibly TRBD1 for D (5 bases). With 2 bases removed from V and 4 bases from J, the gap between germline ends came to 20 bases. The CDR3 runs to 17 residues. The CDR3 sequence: CASSLLGPGGLITEAFF. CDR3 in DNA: TGTGCCAGCAGTTTACTGGGCCCGGGGGGATTGATCACTGAAGCTTTCTTT.